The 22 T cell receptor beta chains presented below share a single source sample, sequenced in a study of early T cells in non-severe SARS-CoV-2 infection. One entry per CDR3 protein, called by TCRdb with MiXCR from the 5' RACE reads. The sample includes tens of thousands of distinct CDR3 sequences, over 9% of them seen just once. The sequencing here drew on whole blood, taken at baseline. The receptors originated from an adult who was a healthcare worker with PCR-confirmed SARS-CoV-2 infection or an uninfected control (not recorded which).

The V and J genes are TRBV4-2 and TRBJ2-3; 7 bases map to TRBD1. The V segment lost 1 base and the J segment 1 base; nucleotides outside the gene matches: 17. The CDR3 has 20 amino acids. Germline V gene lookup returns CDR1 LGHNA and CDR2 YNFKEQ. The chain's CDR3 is CASSQGLRPMTGIGTDTQYF. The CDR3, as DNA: TGTGCCAGCAGCCAAGGACTGCGTCCGATGACAGGGATAGGCACAGATACGCAGTATTTT.

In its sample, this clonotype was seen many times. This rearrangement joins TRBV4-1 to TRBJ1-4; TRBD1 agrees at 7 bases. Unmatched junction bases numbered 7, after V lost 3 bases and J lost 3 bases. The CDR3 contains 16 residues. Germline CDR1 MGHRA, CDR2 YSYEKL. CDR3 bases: TGCGCCAGCAGCCAGCGGACAGGCGGACCTAATGAAAAACTGTTTTTT. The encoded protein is CASSQRTGGPNEKLFF.

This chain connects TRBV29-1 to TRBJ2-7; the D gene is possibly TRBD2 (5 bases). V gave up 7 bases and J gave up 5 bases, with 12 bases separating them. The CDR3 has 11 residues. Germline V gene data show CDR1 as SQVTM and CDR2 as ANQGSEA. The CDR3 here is CSAGNQNEQYF. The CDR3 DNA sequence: TGCAGCGCCGGGAATCAAAACGAGCAGTACTTC.

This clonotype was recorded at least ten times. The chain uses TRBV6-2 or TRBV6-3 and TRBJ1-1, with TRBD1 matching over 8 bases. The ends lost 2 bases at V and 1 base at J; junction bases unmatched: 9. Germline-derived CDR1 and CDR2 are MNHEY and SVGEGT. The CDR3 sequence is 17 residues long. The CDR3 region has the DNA TGTGCCAGCAGTTACCCGACAGGGGAGGGTAAGAACACTGAAGCTTTCTTT. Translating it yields CASSYPTGEGKNTEAFF.

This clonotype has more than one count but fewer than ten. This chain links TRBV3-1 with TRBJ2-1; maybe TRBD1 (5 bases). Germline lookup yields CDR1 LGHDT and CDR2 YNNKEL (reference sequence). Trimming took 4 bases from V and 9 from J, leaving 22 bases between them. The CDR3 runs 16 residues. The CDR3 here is CASSRKVAQDTGEQFF. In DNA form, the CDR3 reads TGTGCCAGCAGCCGAAAAGTCGCCCAGGACACCGGTGAGCAGTTCTTC.

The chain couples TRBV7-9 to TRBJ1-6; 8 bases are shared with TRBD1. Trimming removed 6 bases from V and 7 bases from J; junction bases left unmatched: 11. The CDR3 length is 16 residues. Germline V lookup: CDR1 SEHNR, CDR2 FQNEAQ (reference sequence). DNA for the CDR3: TGTGCCAGCAGACTTACCCCAGGGGGCCAAAATTCACCCCTCCACTTT. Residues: CASRLTPGGQNSPLHF.

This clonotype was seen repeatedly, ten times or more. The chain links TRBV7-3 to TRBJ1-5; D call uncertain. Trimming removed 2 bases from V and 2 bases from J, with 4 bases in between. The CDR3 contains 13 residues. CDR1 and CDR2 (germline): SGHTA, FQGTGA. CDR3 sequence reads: CASSLSGNQPQHF. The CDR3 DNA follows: TGTGCCAGCAGCTTATCAGGCAATCAGCCCCAGCATTTT. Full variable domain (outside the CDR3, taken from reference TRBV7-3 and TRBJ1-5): GAGVSQTPSNKVTEKGKYVELRCDPISGHTALYWYRQSLGQGPEFLIYFQGTGAADDSGLPNDRFFAVRPEGSVSTLKIQRTERGDSAVYLCASSLSGNQPQHFGDGTRLSIL.

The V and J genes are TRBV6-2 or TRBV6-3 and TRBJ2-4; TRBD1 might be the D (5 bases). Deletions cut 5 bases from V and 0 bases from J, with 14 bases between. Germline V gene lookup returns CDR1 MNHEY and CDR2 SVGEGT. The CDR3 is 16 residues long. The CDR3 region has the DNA TGTGCCAGCAGTCAAAAAGGGGCAGTAGCCAAAAACATTCAGTACTTC. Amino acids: CASSQKGAVAKNIQYF.

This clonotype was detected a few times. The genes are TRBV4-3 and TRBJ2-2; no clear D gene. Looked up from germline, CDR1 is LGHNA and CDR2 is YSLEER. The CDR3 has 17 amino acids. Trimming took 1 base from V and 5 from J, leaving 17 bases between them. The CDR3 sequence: CASSQGTPTRATGELFF. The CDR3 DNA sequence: TGCGCCAGCAGCCAAGGAACCCCAACCCGAGCTACCGGGGAGCTGTTTTTT.

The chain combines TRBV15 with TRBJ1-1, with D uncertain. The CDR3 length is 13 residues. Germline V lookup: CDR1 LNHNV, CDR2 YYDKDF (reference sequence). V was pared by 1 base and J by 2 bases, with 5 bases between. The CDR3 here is CATSRVRNTEAFF. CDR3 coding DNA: TGTGCCACCAGCAGAGTTAGAAACACTGAAGCTTTCTTT.

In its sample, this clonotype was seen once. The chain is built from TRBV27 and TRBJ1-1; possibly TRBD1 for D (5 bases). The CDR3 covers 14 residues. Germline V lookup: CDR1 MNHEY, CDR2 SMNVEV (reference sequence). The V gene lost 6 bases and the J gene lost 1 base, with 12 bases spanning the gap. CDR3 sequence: CASSHRQSNTEAFF. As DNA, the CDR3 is TGTGCCAGCAGCCACAGACAGTCGAACACTGAAGCTTTCTTT.

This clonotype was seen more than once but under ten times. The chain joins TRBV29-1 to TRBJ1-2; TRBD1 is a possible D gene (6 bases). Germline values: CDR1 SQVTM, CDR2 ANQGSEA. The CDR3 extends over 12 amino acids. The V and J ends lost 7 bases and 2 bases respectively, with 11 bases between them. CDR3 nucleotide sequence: TGCAGCGCGAAGGGGGGAAACTATGGCTACACCTTC. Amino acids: CSAKGGNYGYTF.

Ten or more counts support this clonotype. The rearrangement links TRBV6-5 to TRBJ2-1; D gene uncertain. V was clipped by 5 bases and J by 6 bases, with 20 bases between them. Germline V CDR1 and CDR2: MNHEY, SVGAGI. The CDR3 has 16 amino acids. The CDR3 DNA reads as TGTGCCAGCAGTCCCCAGGTCGATCCCCGGACCAATGAGCAGTTCTTC. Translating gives CASSPQVDPRTNEQFF.

Here the CDR3 DNA reads TGTGCCAGCAGCTTCGGAATCGGAAAACTGTTTTTT. Translating it yields CASSFGIGKLFF. The rearrangement links TRBV7-2 to TRBJ1-4; unclear D gene. V was cut by 3 bases and J by 10 bases, with 9 bases left in between. CDR3 length: 12 residues. Germline V gene sequence: CDR1 SGHTA, CDR2 FQGNSA.

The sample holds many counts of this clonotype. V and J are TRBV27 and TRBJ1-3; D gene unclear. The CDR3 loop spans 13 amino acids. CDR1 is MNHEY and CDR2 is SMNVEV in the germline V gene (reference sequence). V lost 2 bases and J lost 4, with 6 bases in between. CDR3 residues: CASSLRNGNTIYF. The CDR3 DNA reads TGTGCCAGCAGTTTACGAAACGGAAACACCATATATTTT.

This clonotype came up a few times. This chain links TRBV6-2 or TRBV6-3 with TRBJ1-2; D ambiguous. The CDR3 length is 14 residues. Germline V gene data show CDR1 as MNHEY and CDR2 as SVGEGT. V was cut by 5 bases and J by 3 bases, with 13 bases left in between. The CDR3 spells CASSVQYFDYGYTF. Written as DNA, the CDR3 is TGTGCCAGCAGTGTACAGTATTTCGACTATGGCTACACCTTC.

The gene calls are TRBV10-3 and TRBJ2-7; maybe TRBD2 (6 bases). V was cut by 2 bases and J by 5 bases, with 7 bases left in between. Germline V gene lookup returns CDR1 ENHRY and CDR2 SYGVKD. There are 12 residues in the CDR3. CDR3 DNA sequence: TGTGCCATCAGTGAGGGGGGGAACGAGCAGTACTTC. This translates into CAISEGGNEQYF.

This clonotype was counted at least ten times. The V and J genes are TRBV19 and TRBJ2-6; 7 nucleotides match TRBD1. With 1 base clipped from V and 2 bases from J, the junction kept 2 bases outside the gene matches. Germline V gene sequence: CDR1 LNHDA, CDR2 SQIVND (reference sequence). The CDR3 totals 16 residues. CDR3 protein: CASSIGQGAGANVLTF. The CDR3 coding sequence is TGTGCCAGTAGTATAGGACAGGGAGCTGGGGCCAACGTCCTGACTTTC. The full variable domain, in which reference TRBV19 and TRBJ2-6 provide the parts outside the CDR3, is DGGITQSPKYLFRKEGQNVTLSCEQNLNHDAMYWYRQDPGQGLRLIYYSQIVNDFQKGDIAEGYSVSREKKESFPLTVTSAQKNPTAFYLCASSIGQGAGANVLTFGAGSRLTVL.

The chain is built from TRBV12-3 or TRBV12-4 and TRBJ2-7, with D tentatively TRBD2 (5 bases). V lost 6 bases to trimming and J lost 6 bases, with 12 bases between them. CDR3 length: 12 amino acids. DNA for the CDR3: TGTGCCAGCAGCCGACTACCCCGCGAGCAGTACTTC. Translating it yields CASSRLPREQYF.

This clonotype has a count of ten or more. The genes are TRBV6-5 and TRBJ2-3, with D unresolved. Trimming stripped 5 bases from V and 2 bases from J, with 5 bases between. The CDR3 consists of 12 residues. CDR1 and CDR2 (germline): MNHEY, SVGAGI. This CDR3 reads CASSGLTDTQYF. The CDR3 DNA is TGTGCCAGCAGTGGCCTCACAGATACGCAGTATTTT.

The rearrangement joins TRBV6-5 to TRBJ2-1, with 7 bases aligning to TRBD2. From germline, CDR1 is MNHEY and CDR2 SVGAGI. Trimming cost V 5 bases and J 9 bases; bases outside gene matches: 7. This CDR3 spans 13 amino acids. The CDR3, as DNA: TGTGCCAGCAGTGGACTAGGGTTTGGTGAGCAGTTCTTC. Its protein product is CASSGLGFGEQFF.

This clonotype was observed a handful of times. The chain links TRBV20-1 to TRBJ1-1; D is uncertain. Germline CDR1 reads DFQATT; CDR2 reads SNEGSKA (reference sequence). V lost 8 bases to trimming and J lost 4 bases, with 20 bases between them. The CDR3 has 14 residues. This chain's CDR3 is CSPRRSGRGTEAFF. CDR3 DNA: TGCAGTCCCCGCAGGTCCGGGCGGGGCACTGAAGCTTTCTTT.